This T cell receptor (beta chain) comes out of a study of T cell responses to AZD1222 COVID-19 vaccine. Sequenced by immunoSEQ multiplex PCR; TCRdb stores in-frame clones only, minus some. The table lists 140,000 to 150,000 clones, more than 90% of them singletons. The material sequenced was peripheral blood, taken on day 0 of AZD1222 vaccination. The sequence was collected from an adult in good health.

DNA of the CDR3: TGCAGCGTTATTGTTCAGGTCAATGAGCAGTTCTTC. Amino acids: CSVIVQVNEQFF. The chain combines TRBV29-1 with TRBJ2-1; no firm D call. Trimming shortened V by 5 bases and J by 6 bases, and 11 bases separated the two germline ends. The CDR3 is 12 residues long. Looked up from germline, CDR1 is SQVTM and CDR2 is ANQGSEA.